This T cell receptor beta chain was recorded in a study of shared clonotypes between healthy human individuals. Clones were sequenced by immunoSEQ multiplex PCR, and TCRdb holds only the in-frame ones, with some missing. Of roughly 2.6 million clones listed, approximately 94% are singletons. This TCR was sampled from a man aged 18 to 30 in good health. The sequencing input was naive CD4+ T cells sorted from blood. The subset denotes: CD45RA+ positively selected.

This CDR3 is CASSERGGREQFF. The CDR3 DNA follows: TGTGCCAGCAGTGAGCGGGGGGGCCGTGAGCAGTTCTTC. The chain is built from TRBV2 and TRBJ2-1; 9 bases match TRBD2. There are 13 residues in the CDR3. After removal of 3 bases from V and 9 bases from J, the junction contained 3 bases not matched to a gene. Germline V gives CDR1 SNHLY, CDR2 FYNNEI.